Listed below are T cell receptor beta chains from one sample, sequenced in a study of cytomegalovirus exposure and HLA in healthy donors. This table comes from immunoSEQ multiplex PCR, and its TCRdb copy is limited to in-frame clones, with some not included. The table includes some 41,000 clones, 60% to 70% detected once. The sequenced material came from PBMCs. These receptors all stem from a middle-aged man in good health and CMV-seronegative. Each CDR3 is given without its conserved first and last residue. A D gene is named only where the DNA matches it firmly.

AWRQPNSPLH | TRBJ1-6 | TRBV30 | 10 | .
ASSPTGDSPYEQY | TRBJ2-7 | TRBV6-5 | 13 | TRBD1
ASSPSFQSYEQY | TRBJ2-7 | TRBV18 | 12 | .
ASRDRANYGYT | TRBJ1-2 | TRBV4-2 | 11 | TRBD1
ASSSESRRGEQF | TRBJ2-1 | TRBV7-9 | 12 | .
ASSEAPGRGGLNGYT | TRBJ1-2 | TRBV6-1 | 15 | .
ATSRKGQGGEQF | TRBJ2-1 | TRBV15 | 12 | TRBD1
ASNEGDSNQPQH | TRBJ1-5 | TRBV2 | 12 | .
ASSVTSLEETQY | TRBJ2-5 | TRBV7-6 | 12 | TRBD2
ASSGTWTETYEQY | TRBJ2-7 | TRBV5-4 | 13 | .
AISESRSRNSPLH | TRBJ1-6 | TRBV10-3 | 13 | .
ARSVLAGGDSSSYEQY | TRBJ2-7 | TRBV5-3 | 16 | TRBD2
ASMDSHSQPQH | TRBJ1-5 | TRBV28 | 11 | .